These 11 T cell receptor beta chains came from one sample sequenced in a study of shared clonotypes between healthy human individuals. Sequencing was performed with immunoSEQ multiplex PCR; in TCRdb, only in-frame clones are kept and a portion is missing. Among around 690,000 clones listed, less than 95% were seen once. Sequencing was done on a sample of memory CD8+ T cells from PBMCs. Subset here: CD45RO+ cells pooled with CCR7-negative TemRA cells. These receptors all come from a man younger than 30 in good health. Some clones in this sample may be carry-over from other donors' samples.

This chain connects TRBV5-4 to TRBJ2-1; TRBD2 might be the D (5 bases). The CDR3 is 17 amino acids. With 1 base removed from V and 3 bases from J, the gap between germline ends came to 17 bases. Germline assignment: CDR1 SGHNT and CDR2 YYREEE (reference sequence). Here the CDR3 reads CASSLQSSAAVYNEQFF. In nucleotides, the CDR3 is TGTGCCAGCAGCTTGCAGAGTAGCGCGGCTGTCTACAATGAGCAGTTCTTC.

The chain recombines TRBV4-1 with TRBJ2-7; 7 positions match TRBD1. The ends lost 0 bases at V and 7 bases at J; junction bases unmatched: 12. The CDR3 sequence is 16 residues long. Germline V gives CDR1 MGHRA, CDR2 YSYEKL. The CDR3 region is CASSQDSETGLFEQYF. The CDR3 nucleotides are TGCGCCAGCAGCCAAGACTCCGAGACAGGGCTTTTTGAGCAGTACTTC.

The chain couples TRBV6-1 to TRBJ1-2; D not resolved. The CDR3 loop spans 10 amino acids. Trimming cost V 7 bases and J 7 bases, with 7 bases left between them. The V gene's germline CDR1 is MNHNS and CDR2 SASEGT. CDR3 sequence: CASKLGGYTF. The CDR3, as DNA: TGTGCCAGCAAGTTAGGTGGCTACACCTTC.

The chain is built from TRBV29-1 and TRBJ2-7, with TRBD2 identical over 8 bases. Germline V gene lookup returns CDR1 SQVTM and CDR2 ANQGSEA. V trimming: 3 bases; J trimming: 8 bases; junction bases outside the gene matches: 12. The CDR3 extends over 14 amino acids. CDR3 region: CSVEMGLEPLKQYF. CDR3 sequence (DNA): TGCAGCGTTGAGATGGGACTAGAACCACTTAAGCAGTACTTC.

This clone came up once. This chain joins TRBV2 and TRBJ1-5, with D uncertain. The germline CDR1 and CDR2 sequences are SNHLY and FYNNEI. The V and J ends lost 9 bases and 0 bases respectively, with 12 bases between them. The CDR3 length is 14 residues. CDR3 DNA sequence: TGTGCCAGTAACGGGGAATATAGCAATCAGCCCCAGCATTTT. Its protein product is CASNGEYSNQPQHF.

The genes are TRBV4-1 and TRBJ2-7; a possible D gene is TRBD2 (6 bases). The CDR3 has 16 residues. Germline V gene lookup returns CDR1 MGHRA and CDR2 YSYEKL. Trimming took off 1 base at V and 1 base at J, with 14 bases between the two ends. In DNA form, the CDR3 reads TGCGCCAGCAGCCAAGGCGGTGCGGGGCGATCCTACGAGCAGTACTTC. Its protein is CASSQGGAGRSYEQYF.

This rearrangement joins TRBV27 to TRBJ1-1; D uncertain. Germline V CDR1 and CDR2: MNHEY, SMNVEV (reference sequence). V was clipped by 6 bases and J by 0 bases, with 17 bases between them. The CDR3 spans 16 residues. The CDR3 sequence: CASSYKTGSMNTEAFF. The CDR3 bases are TGTGCCAGCAGCTATAAAACCGGTAGTATGAACACTGAAGCTTTCTTT.

The chain combines TRBV7-3 with TRBJ1-3, with D tentatively TRBD1 (5 bases). CDR3 size: 16 residues. V lost 2 bases and J 0 bases, leaving 11 bases between the germline ends. The germline gives CDR1 SGHTA, CDR2 FQGTGA. DNA of the CDR3: TGTGCCAGCAGCTTAGCGACAGACTTCTCTGGAAACACCATATATTTT. It translates to CASSLATDFSGNTIYF.

As DNA, the CDR3 is TGTGCCAGCAGCTTAGTCAGGGGGCGGCTTGGTGGCTACACCTTC. It encodes CASSLVRGRLGGYTF. The chain carries TRBV7-9 and TRBJ1-2, with TRBD1 identical over 8 bases. This CDR3 is built from 15 residues. CDR1 is SEHNR and CDR2 is FQNEAQ in the germline V gene (reference sequence). The J segment lost 7 bases and the V segment lost 1 base, leaving 8 bases of the junction unmatched.

CDR3 nucleotides: TGTGCCAGCAGTTTCGGGACAGCATGGTCAGAACGGGAGACCCAGTACTTC. This gives the protein CASSFGTAWSERETQYF. This rearrangement joins TRBV28 to TRBJ2-5, with 7 bases identical to TRBD1. The CDR3 is made up of 17 amino acids. Germline values: CDR1 MDHEN, CDR2 SYDVKM. The V gene end was trimmed by 3 bases and the J gene end by 5 bases; junction bases not matched to a gene: 15.

The gene calls are TRBV5-4 and TRBJ2-2; 11 bases align to TRBD2. This CDR3 has 17 amino acids. Germline CDR1 is SGHNT and CDR2 is YYREEE (reference sequence). Trimming removed 2 bases from V and 4 bases from J; junction bases left unmatched: 7. The CDR3 here is CASSFSSGRAFTGELFF. The CDR3 region has the DNA TGTGCCAGCAGCTTTAGTAGCGGGAGGGCCTTCACCGGGGAGCTGTTTTTT.